This note documents a single T cell receptor beta chain sequence. As processed by the authors: Amplification of reference gene primers was used by the study to estimate nucleated cell counts. Using immunoSEQ multiplex PCR, the repertoire was profiled, and TCRdb retains in-frame clones only, with some absent. For V, J and clone size, that table is used; D and trimming come from the DNA. The data contain roughly 80,000 clones, around 78% of them singletons. The sample is drawn from a study of blood T cell repertoires in COVID-19. Study details: Specimens from acute and convalescent COVID-19 originated in the United States, Italy and Spain. In each case, the material was cDNA or gDNA derived from T cells, B-cell-depleted T cells, or PBMCs.

The J segment lost 7 bases and the V segment lost 7 bases, leaving 15 bases of the junction unmatched. This CDR3 has 16 amino acids. Per the germline V gene, CDR1 is LGHNT and CDR2 is FRNRAP. The sequencing input was peripheral blood. The source of this sequence is a human donor in a cohort sampled during active COVID-19. The chain has TRBV12-5 and TRBJ2-4; TRBD2 matches 8 bases. The CDR3 DNA reads TGTGCTAGTGCCCCGGGGGGGGGAGGTTTTAGGAACATTCAGTACTTC. The encoded protein is CASAPGGGGFRNIQYF.